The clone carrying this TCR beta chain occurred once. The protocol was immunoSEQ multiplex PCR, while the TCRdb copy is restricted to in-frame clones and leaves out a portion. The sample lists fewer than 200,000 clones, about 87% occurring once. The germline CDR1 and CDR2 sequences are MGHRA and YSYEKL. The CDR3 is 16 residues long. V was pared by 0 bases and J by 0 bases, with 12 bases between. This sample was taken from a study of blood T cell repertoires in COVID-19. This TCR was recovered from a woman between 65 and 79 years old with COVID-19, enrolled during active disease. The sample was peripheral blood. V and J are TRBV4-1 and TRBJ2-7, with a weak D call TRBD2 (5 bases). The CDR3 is CASSQDPEESSYEQYF. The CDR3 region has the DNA TGCGCCAGCAGCCAAGATCCGGAGGAGAGCTCCTACGAGCAGTACTTC.